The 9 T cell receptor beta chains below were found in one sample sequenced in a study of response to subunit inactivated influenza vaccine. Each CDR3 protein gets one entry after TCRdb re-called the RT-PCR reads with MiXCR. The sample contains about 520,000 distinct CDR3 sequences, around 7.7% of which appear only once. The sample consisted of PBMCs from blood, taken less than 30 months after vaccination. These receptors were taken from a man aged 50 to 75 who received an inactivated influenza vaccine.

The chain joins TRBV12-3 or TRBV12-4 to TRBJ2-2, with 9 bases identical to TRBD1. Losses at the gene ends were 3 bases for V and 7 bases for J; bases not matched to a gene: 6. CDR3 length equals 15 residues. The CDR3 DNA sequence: TGTGCCAGCAGTTTGGGACAGGGAAGTCACGGGGAGCTGTTTTTT. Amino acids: CASSLGQGSHGELFF.

The CDR3 reads CSAVTAGLDTQYF. CDR3 sequence (DNA): TGCAGTGCTGTCACAGCAGGGTTGGATACGCAGTATTTT. The chain is built from TRBV20-1 and TRBJ2-3, with TRBD1 as a possible D gene (5 bases). CDR3 length equals 13 residues. The germline gives CDR1 DFQATT, CDR2 SNEGSKA (reference sequence). Trimming pared 5 bases from V and 6 bases from J, leaving 15 bases between.

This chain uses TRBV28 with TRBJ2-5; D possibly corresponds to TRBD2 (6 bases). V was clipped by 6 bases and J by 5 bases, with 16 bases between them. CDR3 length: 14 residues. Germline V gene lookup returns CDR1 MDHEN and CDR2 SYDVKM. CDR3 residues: CASSPMWGLETQYF. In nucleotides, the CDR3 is TGTGCCAGCAGCCCTATGTGGGGACTGGAGACCCAGTACTTC.

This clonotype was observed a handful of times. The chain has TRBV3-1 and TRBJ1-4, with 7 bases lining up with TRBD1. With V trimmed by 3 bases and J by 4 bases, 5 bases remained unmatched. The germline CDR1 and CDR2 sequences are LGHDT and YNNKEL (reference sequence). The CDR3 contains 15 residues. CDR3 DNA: TGTGCCAGCAGCCAGGGTACAGGGGTTAATGAAAAACTGTTTTTT. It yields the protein CASSQGTGVNEKLFF.

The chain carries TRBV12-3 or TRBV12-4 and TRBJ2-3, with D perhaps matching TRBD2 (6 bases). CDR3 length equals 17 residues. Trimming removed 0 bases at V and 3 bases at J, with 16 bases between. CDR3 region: CASSLAKPPGATDTQYF. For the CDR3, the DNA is TGTGCCAGCAGTTTAGCGAAGCCCCCGGGAGCTACAGATACGCAGTATTTT.

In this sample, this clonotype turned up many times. This CDR3 is CASSPLGVKVETQYF. CDR3 coding DNA: TGCGCCAGCAGCCCCCTTGGGGTGAAGGTTGAGACCCAGTACTTC. The chain uses TRBV5-1 and TRBJ2-5; D gene unclear. V gave up 4 bases and J gave up 5 bases, with 18 bases separating them. The CDR3 is 15 residues long. The germline V gene has CDR1 SGHRS and CDR2 YFSETQ.

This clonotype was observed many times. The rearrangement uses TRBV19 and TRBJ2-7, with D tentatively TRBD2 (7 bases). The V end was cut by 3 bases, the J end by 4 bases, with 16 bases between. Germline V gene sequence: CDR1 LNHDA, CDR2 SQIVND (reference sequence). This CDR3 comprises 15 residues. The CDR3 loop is CASSILPGGQYEQYF. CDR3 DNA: TGTGCCAGTAGTATCTTACCGGGGGGACAATACGAGCAGTACTTC.

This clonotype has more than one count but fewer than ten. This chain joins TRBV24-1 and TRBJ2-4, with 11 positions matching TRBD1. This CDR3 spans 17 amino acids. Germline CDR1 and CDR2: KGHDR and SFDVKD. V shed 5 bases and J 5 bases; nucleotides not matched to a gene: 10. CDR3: CATSGVSGQGGENIQYF. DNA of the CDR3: TGTGCCACCAGTGGGGTATCGGGACAGGGGGGAGAAAACATTCAGTACTTC.

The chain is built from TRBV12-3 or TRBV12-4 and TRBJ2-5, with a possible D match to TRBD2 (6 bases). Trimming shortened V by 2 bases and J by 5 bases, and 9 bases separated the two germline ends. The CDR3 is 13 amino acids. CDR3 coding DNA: TGTGCCAGCAGTTTATTTAGCGGCGAGACCCAGTACTTC. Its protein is CASSLFSGETQYF.